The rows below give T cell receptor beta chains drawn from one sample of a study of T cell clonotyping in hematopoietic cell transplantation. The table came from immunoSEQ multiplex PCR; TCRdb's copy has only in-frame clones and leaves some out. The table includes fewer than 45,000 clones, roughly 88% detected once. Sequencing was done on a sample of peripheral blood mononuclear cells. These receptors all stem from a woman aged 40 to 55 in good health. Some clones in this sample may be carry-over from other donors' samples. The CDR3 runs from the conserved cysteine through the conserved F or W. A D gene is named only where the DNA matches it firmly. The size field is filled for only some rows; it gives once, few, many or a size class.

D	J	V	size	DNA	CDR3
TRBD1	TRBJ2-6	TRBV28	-	TGTGCCAGCAGTTTAGCCGGGACAGACTCTGGGGCCAACGTCCTGACTTTC	CASSLAGTDSGANVLTF
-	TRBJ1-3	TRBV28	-	TGTGCCAGCAGTTTATCTGGAAACACCATATATTTT	CASSLSGNTIYF
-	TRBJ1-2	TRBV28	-	TGTGCCAGCAGTATCGCTTCTACGAACGGCTACACCTTC	CASSIASTNGYTF
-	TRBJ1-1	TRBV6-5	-	TGTGCCAGCAGTTACTCGAGCGGTTTCAACACTGAAGCTTTCTTT	CASSYSSGFNTEAFF
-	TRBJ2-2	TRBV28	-	TGTGCCAGCAACCCCGGGGGATTTGACACCGGGGAGCTGTTTTTT	CASNPGGFDTGELFF
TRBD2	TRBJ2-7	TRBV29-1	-	TGCAGCGTTGGCCCAGCGGGAGGTGGCTACGAGCAGTACTTC	CSVGPAGGGYEQYF
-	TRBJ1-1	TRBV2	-	TGTGCCAGCAGTGAAGCGCCCACGAACACTGAAGCTTTCTTT	CASSEAPTNTEAFF
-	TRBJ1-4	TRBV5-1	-	TGCGCCAGCAGCTTAGGGGGTGCGGAAAAACTGTTTTTT	CASSLGGAEKLFF
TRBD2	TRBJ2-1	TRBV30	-	TGTGCCTGGAGTCCCCGGGGCGGGGGTTACAATGAGCAGTTCTTC	CAWSPRGGGYNEQFF
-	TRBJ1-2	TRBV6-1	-	TGTGCCAGCAGTGAAGCGCTCGGGGACCCGCCGGGGGGCTACACCTTC	CASSEALGDPPGGYTF
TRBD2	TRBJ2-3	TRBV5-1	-	TGCGCCAGCAGCTTGGAGCGGGAGACAGATACGCAGTATTTT	CASSLERETDTQYF
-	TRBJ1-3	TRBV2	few	TGTGCCAGCAGTGATCAGATAGCTGGAAACACCATATATTTT	CASSDQIAGNTIYF
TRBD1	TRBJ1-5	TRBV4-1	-	TGCGCCAGCAGCCAGGTTACCGGGACAGGGGACAATCAGCCCCAGCATTTT	CASSQVTGTGDNQPQHF